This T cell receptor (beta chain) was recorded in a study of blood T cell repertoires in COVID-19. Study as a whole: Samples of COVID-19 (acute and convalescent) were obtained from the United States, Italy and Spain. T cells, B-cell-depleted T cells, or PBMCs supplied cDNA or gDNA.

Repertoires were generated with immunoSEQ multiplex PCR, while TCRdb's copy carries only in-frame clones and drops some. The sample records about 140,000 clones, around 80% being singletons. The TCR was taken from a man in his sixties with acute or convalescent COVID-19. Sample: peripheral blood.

As DNA, the CDR3 is TGCGCCAGCAGCGGGGGCATCCTATTGGAGACCCAGTACTTC. This sequence encodes CASSGGILLETQYF. The chain couples TRBV5-1 to TRBJ2-5; a weak D match, TRBD1 (6 bases). The CDR3 sequence is 14 residues long. Looked up from germline, CDR1 is SGHRS and CDR2 is YFSETQ. V dropped 4 bases and J dropped 5 bases, with 15 bases sitting between them.